One and the same sample provided the 9 T cell receptor beta chains below, sequenced in a study of blood T cell repertoires in COVID-19. Assay: immunoSEQ multiplex PCR; the TCRdb copy retains only in-frame clones and omits some. The table has about 40,000 clones, around 90% seen once. The sequenced material came from peripheral blood. These receptors came from a human donor in a cohort sampled during active COVID-19.

The chain is built from TRBV11-2 and TRBJ1-4; D perhaps matches TRBD1 (5 bases). This CDR3 has 16 residues. V lost 0 bases to trimming and J lost 4 bases, with 12 bases between them. Germline CDR1 and CDR2: SGHAT and FQNNGV. The CDR3 spells CASSLDLGRGNEKLFF. Here the CDR3 DNA reads TGTGCCAGCAGCTTAGACTTAGGGAGGGGTAATGAAAAACTGTTTTTT.

In its sample, this clone was seen a few times. This rearrangement joins TRBV19 to TRBJ1-5; possibly TRBD1 for D (6 bases). The V and J ends lost 9 bases and 1 base respectively, with 16 bases between them. Germline V gene data show CDR1 as LNHDA and CDR2 as SQIVND (reference sequence). The CDR3 length is 15 residues. The DNA for the CDR3 is TGTGCCAGCGCAGCTTGGGGACACAGCAATCAGCCCCAGCATTTT. Translating it yields CASAAWGHSNQPQHF.

The V call is TRBV19, the J call TRBJ1-4; possibly TRBD1 for D (5 bases). Germline lookup yields CDR1 LNHDA and CDR2 SQIVND (reference sequence). The CDR3 is 14 amino acids. The V gene lost 5 bases and the J gene lost 6 bases, with 13 bases spanning the gap. The CDR3 coding sequence is TGTGCCAGTAGTCCTCTCGACAGCCATGAAAAACTGTTTTTT. Protein sequence: CASSPLDSHEKLFF.

The chain uses TRBV18 and TRBJ2-7, with TRBD1 matching 7 bases. The CDR3 consists of 15 residues. Germline assignment: CDR1 KGHSH and CDR2 LQKENI. After removal of 3 bases from V and 2 bases from J, the junction contained 7 bases not matched to a gene. CDR3 amino acids: CASSPFEQGAYEQYF. DNA for the CDR3: TGTGCCAGCTCACCCTTCGAGCAGGGGGCCTACGAGCAGTACTTC.

The chain carries TRBV11-2 and TRBJ1-6, with 7 bases fitting TRBD1. Germline V gene data show CDR1 as SGHAT and CDR2 as FQNNGV. V trimming: 5 bases; J trimming: 0 bases; junction bases outside the gene matches: 7. CDR3 length: 17 residues. CDR3 residues: CASSTRTGLSYNSPLHF. The CDR3 DNA is TGTGCCAGCAGCACCCGGACAGGCCTCTCCTATAATTCACCCCTCCACTTT.

The chain links TRBV5-1 to TRBJ2-7; TRBD1 agrees at 9 bases. The V gene's germline CDR1 is SGHRS and CDR2 YFSETQ. V lost 5 bases, J lost 6 bases, and 3 bases stayed unmatched. The CDR3 is made up of 12 amino acids. The CDR3 bases are TGCGCCAGCAGGGGACAGGGTGGCGAGCAGTACTTC. Its protein is CASRGQGGEQYF.

V and J are TRBV11-2 and TRBJ1-1; 9 bases map to TRBD1. This CDR3 contains 16 residues. The junction had 8 bases not matched to a gene; V was cut back by 2 bases and J by 4 bases. The germline gives CDR1 SGHAT, CDR2 FQNNGV. The CDR3 sequence is CASSLRGQGLGTEAFF. The DNA of the CDR3 is TGTGCCAGCAGCTTAAGGGGACAGGGTTTGGGCACTGAAGCTTTCTTT.

The genes are TRBV5-6 and TRBJ1-1; 7 bases line up with TRBD1. The trim removed 2 bases at V and 0 bases at J, leaving 1 base unmatched. The germline gives CDR1 SGHDT, CDR2 YYEEEE. CDR3 length: 14 residues. CDR3 in amino acids: CASSFTGVNTEAFF. The CDR3 DNA reads TGTGCCAGCAGCTTTACAGGGGTGAACACTGAAGCTTTCTTT.

The CDR3 nucleotides read TGTGCCAGCAGCTCACTGGGGGCGCATCGGGTCTACGAGCAGTACTTC. It specifies CASSSLGAHRVYEQYF. The chain carries TRBV5-7 and TRBJ2-7, with D perhaps matching TRBD1 (6 bases). TRBV5-7 is an ORF, with its function uncertain. The CDR3 totals 16 residues. The germline V and J ends were trimmed by 3 bases and 3 bases, with 19 bases remaining between them.